Included here is one T cell receptor (beta chain) sequence, with context. Generated by immunoSEQ multiplex PCR, the TCRdb table keeps only in-frame clones and is missing some. Among hundreds of thousands of clones listed, about 80% were seen once. These data belong to a study of shared T cell receptors in the human thymus. This CDR3 has 14 amino acids. CDR1 and CDR2 from the germline V gene are SNHLY and FYNNEI. V lost 1 base and J 0 bases, leaving 4 bases between the germline ends. These records were also assigned to another study, of human thymus T cells. This second report adds: Donors consisted of healthy Finnish infants (having corrective surgery for congenital heart defects). The study used thymus tissue resected during corrective heart surgery. Within thymic and blood repertoires, V and J gene usage appeared to be biased. Thymic repertoires overlap heavily among unrelated individuals, related research has reported.

The sequence came from a boy under two years old with a congenital heart defect. Sequenced sample: thymocytes. The chain uses TRBV2 and TRBJ1-5, with D hard to call. The CDR3: CASSEVYSNQPQHF. DNA for the CDR3: TGTGCCAGCAGTGAAGTTTATAGCAATCAGCCCCAGCATTTT.